This TCR beta chain originates from a study of regulatory T cells in long-lasting Graves disease. General study results and limits: Public clonotype sharing was higher in persistent than newly diagnosed patients.

This clonotype was seen at least ten times. What it binds is not known. Time point meaning: newly diagnosed GD, antithyroid drugs for less than 3 months. Generation of the TCR library employed RNA extracted from PBMCs. Through Arm-PCR of CDR3 regions and iRepertoire HTBI primers, TCR beta libraries were built. TCRdb reanalysed the multiplex PCR reads using MiXCR and keeps one entry per CDR3 protein. The table includes 450,000 to 700,000 distinct CDR3 sequences, roughly 13% detected once. These records were also assigned to another study, of T cells in Graves' hyperthyroidism and ophthalmopathy. As reported in that work: The study used the HTBI primer set for a first-round RT-PCR of the TCR CDR3.

The receptor was isolated from a man aged 25 to 45 with Graves disease. Sequenced here: peripheral blood mononuclear cells (PBMCs), sampled at new diagnosis, from a patient treated with antithyroid drugs.

The CDR3 is CASSPGTGPNIGETQYF. Written as DNA, the CDR3 is TGTGCCAGCAGCCCGGGGACAGGGCCAAATATCGGAGAGACCCAGTACTTC. The chain is built from TRBV7-6 and TRBJ2-5; 9 bases match TRBD1. The CDR3 contains 17 residues. V lost 5 bases to trimming and J lost 4 bases; unmatched junction nucleotides: 14. The V gene's germline CDR1 is SGHVS and CDR2 FNYEAQ.